The sample holds a few counts of the clone carrying this T cell receptor (beta chain). These data originate in a study of blood T cell repertoires in COVID-19. Study overall: The origin of the acute and convalescent COVID-19 samples was the United States, Italy and Spain. PBMCs, B-cell-depleted T cells, or T cells were the source of the cDNA or gDNA that made up the material.

After removal of 2 bases from V and 0 bases from J, the junction contained 6 bases not matched to a gene. Germline V gene lookup returns CDR1 SGHDN and CDR2 FVKESK. This CDR3 region has 17 residues. Repertoires were generated with immunoSEQ multiplex PCR, while TCRdb's copy carries only in-frame clones and drops some. The sample carries some 60,000 clones, 65% to 85% recorded once. The sequence was collected from a man aged 55 to 70 with acute or convalescent COVID-19. The chain recombines TRBV14 with TRBJ2-2; 7 bases map to TRBD1. Sequencing was carried out using peripheral blood. The CDR3 region has the DNA TGTGCCAGCAGCCAATTCCCCCAGGGGGCGAACACCGGGGAGCTGTTTTTT. It codes for CASSQFPQGANTGELFF.